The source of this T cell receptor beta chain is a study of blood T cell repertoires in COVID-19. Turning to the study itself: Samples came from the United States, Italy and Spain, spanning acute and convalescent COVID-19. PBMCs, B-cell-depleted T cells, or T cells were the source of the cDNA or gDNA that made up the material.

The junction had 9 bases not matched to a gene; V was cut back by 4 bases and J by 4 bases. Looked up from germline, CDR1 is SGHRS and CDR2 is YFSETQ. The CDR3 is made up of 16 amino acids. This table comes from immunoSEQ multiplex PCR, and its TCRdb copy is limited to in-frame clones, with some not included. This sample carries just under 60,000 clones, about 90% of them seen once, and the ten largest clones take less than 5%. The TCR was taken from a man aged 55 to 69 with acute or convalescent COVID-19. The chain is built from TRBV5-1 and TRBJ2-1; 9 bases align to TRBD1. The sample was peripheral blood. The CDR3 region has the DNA TGCGCCAGCAGCACGAATGTGGGACAGGGATACAATGAGCAGTTCTTC. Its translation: CASSTNVGQGYNEQFF.